These T cell receptor beta chains were read from a single sample in a study of shared clonotypes between healthy human individuals. Profiling relied on immunoSEQ multiplex PCR, and the TCRdb table lists in-frame clones only, not all of them. Of 75,000 to 100,000 clones listed, roughly 45% are singletons. The sequenced material came from PBMCs. These receptor sequences come from a woman aged 40-49 years in good health. Some clones in this sample may be carry-over from other donors' samples. The CDR3 runs from the conserved cysteine through the conserved F or W. A D gene is named only where the DNA matches it firmly. Size is omitted from some rows. Given values are once, few, many or a class for expanded clones.

>TRBV7-3|TRBD1|NA|TRBJ1-1
TGTGCCAGCAGCCCGGACAGGGGGCGATACACTGAAGCTTTCTTT
CASSPDRGRYTEAFF
>TRBV5-1|TRBD2|NA|TRBJ2-7
TGCGCCAGCAGCCTCATGGGACTAGCGGGAGTAGACGAGCAGTACTTC
CASSLMGLAGVDEQYF
>TRBV6-1|TRBD2|many|TRBJ2-3
TGTGCCAGCAGTGAAGCGATAGCGGGAGGGCCATCAGATACGCAGTATTTT
CASSEAIAGGPSDTQYF
>TRBV30|TRBD2|NA|TRBJ2-7
TGTGCCTGGAAGGTCACTAGCGGGAGCGAGCAGTACTTC
CAWKVTSGSEQYF
>TRBV29-1|NA|many|TRBJ2-5
TGCAGCGTATCTTGGTCGGGGCAGGGGAGTAAAGAGACCCAGTACTTC
CSVSWSGQGSKETQYF
>TRBV7-2|NA|NA|TRBJ1-2
TGTGCCAGCAGCCGCGGACACAATCAATATGGCTACACCTTC
CASSRGHNQYGYTF
>TRBV28|NA|few|TRBJ2-1
TGTGCCAGCAGTTTATTACCCCCCGTTAATGAGCAGTTCTTC
CASSLLPPVNEQFF
>TRBV7-2|NA|NA|TRBJ2-7
TGTGCCAGCAGCTCCGGGACCGGACAGGAGCAGTACTTC
CASSSGTGQEQYF
>TRBV5-4|NA|NA|TRBJ1-6
TGTGCCAGCAGCTTGGGGCAGCCTGATTCACCCCCCCACTTT
CASSLGQPDSPPHF
>TRBV7-9|TRBD2|NA|TRBJ2-1
TGTGCCAGCAGCTTAGCGGGGACTAGCGGGAGAAAGGTAGGCAATGAGCAGTTCTTC
CASSLAGTSGRKVGNEQFF
>TRBV30|NA|few|TRBJ1-5
TGTGCCTGGAGTGGGAAGAGCAATCAGCCCCAGCATTTT
CAWSGKSNQPQHF
>TRBV29-1|TRBD1|few|TRBJ2-1
TGCAGCGCCGTCCCGGGACAGGGTTCCTACAATGAGCAGTTCTTC
CSAVPGQGSYNEQFF
>TRBV28|TRBD2|NA|TRBJ2-1
TGTGCCAGCTCGTTCCGCGGGGGAAGATACAATGAGCAGTTCTTC
CASSFRGGRYNEQFF
>TRBV6-5|NA|NA|TRBJ1-2
TGTGCCAGCAGTTACTCAGGCAGCCGCTATGGCTACACCTTC
CASSYSGSRYGYTF
>TRBV11-2|NA|few|TRBJ2-6
TGTGCCAGCAGCTCACCGTGGGGGCCAATGGGTTCTGGGGCCAACGTCCTGACTTTC
CASSSPWGPMGSGANVLTF